Shown below are 26 T cell receptor beta chains from a single sample sequenced in a study of T cells after posttransplantation cyclophosphamide. Measured with immunoSEQ multiplex PCR; TCRdb has only the in-frame clones, and not every one. The table has 17,000 or so clones, roughly nine tenths seen once. Treatment was busulfan-fludarabine conditioning, a marrow graft, and cyclophosphamide on days +3 and +4. The specimen was CD4+ T cells sorted from blood, collected after allogeneic stem cell transplant with posttransplant cyclophosphamide. The receptors come from a male patient aged 60-70 years who received an allogeneic stem cell transplant from a related donor and was CMV-positive. Some T cells may be supplied by the graft donor.

The chain couples TRBV2 to TRBJ2-5; 13 bases match TRBD2. The CDR3 sequence is 19 residues long. With 8 bases clipped from V and 2 bases from J, the junction kept 17 bases outside the gene matches. CDR1 and CDR2 (germline): SNHLY, FYNNEI. CDR3 in amino acids: CASRGLLGLAGTNQETQYF. In nucleotides, the CDR3 is TGTGCCAGCCGTGGGTTACTGGGACTAGCGGGGACCAATCAAGAGACCCAGTACTTC.

This sequence joins TRBV9 and TRBJ2-1; TRBD2 agrees at 11 bases. The CDR3 extends over 15 amino acids. V shed 1 base and J 8 bases; nucleotides not matched to a gene: 5. The germline CDR1 and CDR2 sequences are SGDLS and YYNGEE. CDR3 sequence (DNA): TGTGCCAGCAGCGTACTAGCGGGGGGTATGGATGAGCAGTTCTTC. Translating it yields CASSVLAGGMDEQFF.

The chain recombines TRBV7-2 with TRBJ1-3; D remains ambiguous. V was clipped by 1 base and J by 0 bases, with 7 bases between them. CDR1 SGHTA and CDR2 FQGNSA come from the germline V gene. The CDR3 totals 15 residues. The CDR3 region is CASSLDANSGNTIYF. As DNA, the CDR3 is TGTGCCAGCAGCTTAGATGCGAACTCTGGAAACACCATATATTTT.

This chain uses TRBV6-5 with TRBJ1-2; possibly TRBD1 for D (6 bases). The CDR3 runs to 15 residues. Trimming took off 0 bases at V and 5 bases at J, with 13 bases between the two ends. The germline CDR1 and CDR2 sequences are MNHEY and SVGAGI. The CDR3 DNA follows: TGTGCCAGCAGTTACTCAGTCATCAGGGGATATGGCTACACCTTC. Translated, it gives CASSYSVIRGYGYTF.

V usage is TRBV7-3 and J usage is TRBJ1-1; no definite D call. In germline, CDR1 is SGHTA, CDR2 FQGTGA. The CDR3 runs to 13 residues. Deletions cut 1 base from V and 0 bases from J, with 3 bases between. The CDR3 spells CASSLIVNTEAFF. In DNA, the CDR3 is TGTGCCAGCAGCTTAATAGTGAACACTGAAGCTTTCTTT.

The CDR3 here is CASSHGTLGGETQYF. CDR3 coding DNA: TGTGCCAGCAGCCATGGGACACTCGGTGGGGAGACCCAGTACTTC. The chain combines TRBV11-3 with TRBJ2-5; D is perhaps TRBD1 (6 bases). The V end was cut by 5 bases, the J end by 5 bases, with 18 bases between. Germline V gene data show CDR1 as SGHNT and CDR2 as YENEEA. This CDR3 is built from 15 residues.

The V call is TRBV28, the J call TRBJ1-2, with a weak D call TRBD1 (6 bases). The germline V and J ends were trimmed by 1 base and 2 bases, with 8 bases remaining between them. The CDR3 loop spans 14 amino acids. Germline-derived CDR1 and CDR2 are MDHEN and SYDVKM. CDR3: CASSLFQGNYGYTF. CDR3 DNA sequence: TGTGCCAGCAGTTTATTTCAGGGGAACTATGGCTACACCTTC.

The chain couples TRBV30 to TRBJ2-1; TRBD1 matches at 10 bases. The CDR3 loop spans 16 amino acids. Looked up from germline, CDR1 is GTSNPN and CDR2 is SVGIG (reference sequence). V lost 3 bases to trimming and J lost 4 bases; unmatched junction nucleotides: 9. CDR3 loop: CAWRPLGDRGYNEQFF. The CDR3 DNA follows: TGTGCCTGGAGACCGCTCGGGGACAGGGGATACAATGAGCAGTTCTTC.

The J gene is TRBJ2-3, the V gene TRBV7-2; tentatively, D is TRBD2 (6 bases). Trimming left V 4 bases short and J 3 bases short, with 14 bases between. The CDR3 totals 15 residues. The germline V gene has CDR1 SGHTA and CDR2 FQGNSA. CDR3 residues: CASSWRAGRTDTQYF. The DNA of the CDR3 is TGTGCCAGCAGCTGGAGGGCCGGTAGGACAGATACGCAGTATTTT.

This chain links TRBV5-1 with TRBJ1-1; 11 bases match TRBD1. The CDR3 covers 17 residues. V was clipped by 0 bases and J by 4 bases; unmatched bases: 8. CDR1 and CDR2 (germline): SGHRS, YFSETQ. This chain's CDR3 is CASSLALGQGATTEAFF. CDR3 bases: TGCGCCAGCAGCTTGGCTCTTGGACAGGGGGCGACCACTGAAGCTTTCTTT.

This chain connects TRBV7-2 to TRBJ1-5; 9 bases are shared with TRBD1. Germline CDR1 and CDR2: SGHTA and FQGNSA. The V gene end was trimmed by 5 bases and the J gene end by 0 bases; junction bases not matched to a gene: 11. The CDR3 consists of 18 residues. CDR3 in amino acids: CASSRLTGGGYSNQPQHF. The DNA for the CDR3 is TGTGCCAGCAGCCGATTAACAGGGGGCGGTTATAGCAATCAGCCCCAGCATTTT. Based on the CDR3 plus reference TRBV7-2 and TRBJ1-5, the full variable domain is GAGVSQSPSNKVTEKGKDVELRCDPISGHTALYWYRQSLGQGLEFLIYFQGNSAPDKSGLPSDRFSAERTGGSVSTLTIQRTQQEDSAVYLCASSRLTGGGYSNQPQHFGDGTRLSIL.

The rearrangement links TRBV25-1 to TRBJ2-7; TRBD2 might be the D (5 bases). The CDR3 length is 12 residues. The germline V and J ends were trimmed by 6 bases and 12 bases, with 18 bases remaining between them. The V gene's germline CDR1 is MGHDK and CDR2 SYGVNS. The CDR3 region is CASSPGLTPLYF. The CDR3 DNA reads TGTGCCAGCAGCCCAGGACTGACCCCGTTGTACTTC.

This chain connects TRBV7-8 to TRBJ1-2; D is ambiguous. With 1 base removed from V and 9 bases from J, the gap between germline ends came to 15 bases. The CDR3 totals 14 residues. Germline-derived CDR1 and CDR2 are SGHVS and FQNEAQ. The CDR3 spells CASSLGAGSTSYTF. The DNA for the CDR3 is TGTGCCAGCAGCTTAGGGGCTGGATCCACAAGCTACACCTTC. The entire variable domain, with the rest obtained from reference TRBV7-8 and TRBJ1-2, is as follows: GAGVSQSPRYKVAKRGQDVALRCDPISGHVSLFWYQQALGQGPEFLTYFQNEAQLDKSGLPSDRFFAERPEGSVSTLKIQRTQQEDSAVYLCASSLGAGSTSYTFGSGTRLTVV.

V gene TRBV6-1 combines with J gene TRBJ1-3; D call uncertain. Per the germline V gene, CDR1 is MNHNS and CDR2 is SASEGT. V lost 6 bases and J lost 0, with 9 bases in between. The CDR3 has 14 residues. The CDR3, as DNA: TGTGCCAGCAGGGGCCAGGTCTCTGGAAACACCATATATTTT. Protein product: CASRGQVSGNTIYF.

This rearrangement joins TRBV29-1 to TRBJ1-2; TRBD1 matches 9 bases. Germline CDR1 SQVTM, CDR2 ANQGSEA. V was clipped by 5 bases and J by 4 bases; unmatched bases: 5. The CDR3 consists of 13 residues. CDR3 residues: CSVLQGASYGYTF. In nucleotides, the CDR3 is TGCAGCGTTTTACAGGGGGCAAGCTATGGCTACACCTTC.

The gene calls are TRBV5-6 and TRBJ2-1; 7 bases are shared with TRBD2. The CDR3 spans 19 residues. Germline CDR1 and CDR2: SGHDT and YYEEEE. The V gene end was trimmed by 1 base and the J gene end by 0 bases; junction bases not matched to a gene: 13. CDR3 nucleotides: TGTGCCAGCAGCTTGTCGAGACTAGCAGCCTATTTCTCCTACAATGAGCAGTTCTTC. It encodes CASSLSRLAAYFSYNEQFF.

This clone came up once. The chain has TRBV18 and TRBJ1-1, with D unclear. With 2 bases removed from V and 5 bases from J, the gap between germline ends came to 12 bases. Germline V lookup: CDR1 KGHSH, CDR2 LQKENI. The CDR3 is 14 residues long. The CDR3 here is CASSPIKSFTEAFF. Written as DNA, the CDR3 is TGTGCCAGCTCACCAATTAAATCTTTTACTGAAGCTTTCTTT.

The chain uses TRBV4-3 and TRBJ2-3; 11 bases fit TRBD2. Germline V gene sequence: CDR1 LGHNA, CDR2 YSLEER. J gave up 6 bases and V 1 base, and 9 bases lay outside the gene matches. The CDR3 extends over 17 amino acids. The CDR3 sequence: CASSQARASGGSDTQYF. The CDR3 coding sequence is TGCGCCAGCAGCCAAGCTCGCGCTAGCGGGGGGTCTGATACGCAGTATTTT.

The chain couples TRBV5-6 to TRBJ2-1; 10 bases line up with TRBD2. The germline CDR1 and CDR2 sequences are SGHDT and YYEEEE. This CDR3 comprises 16 residues. V dropped 6 bases and J dropped 5; count of bases not matched to a gene: 11. The CDR3 loop reads CASTPLAGLANNEQFF. DNA of the CDR3: TGTGCCAGCACCCCACTAGCGGGGTTGGCTAACAATGAGCAGTTCTTC. Variable domain in full (rest from reference TRBV5-6 and TRBJ2-1): DAGVTQSPTHLIKTRGQQVTLRCSPKSGHDTVSWYQQALGQGPQFIFQYYEEEERQRGNFPDRFSGHQFPNYSSELNVNALLLGDSALYLCASTPLAGLANNEQFFGPGTRLTVL.

The chain uses TRBV2 and TRBJ2-2; D might be TRBD1 (6 bases). Trimming took off 8 bases at V and 0 bases at J, with 10 bases between the two ends. The CDR3 is 14 residues long. Germline lookup yields CDR1 SNHLY and CDR2 FYNNEI. In DNA, the CDR3 is TGTGCCAGCCAGGGGTTCGCGAACACCGGGGAGCTGTTTTTT. Translating gives CASQGFANTGELFF.

The chain links TRBV19 to TRBJ1-2, with TRBD1 identical over 9 bases. This CDR3 region has 16 residues. Germline V gene lookup returns CDR1 LNHDA and CDR2 SQIVND (reference sequence). With V trimmed by 5 bases and J by 3 bases, 10 bases remained unmatched. The CDR3 region has the DNA TGTGCCAGTAGTTATCAGGGACAGGGAAGGGACTATGGCTACACCTTC. Translating it yields CASSYQGQGRDYGYTF.

The chain uses TRBV19 and TRBJ2-7; D is perhaps TRBD2 (7 bases). The CDR3 is 13 residues long. Germline lookup yields CDR1 LNHDA and CDR2 SQIVND (reference sequence). Trimming removed 8 bases at V and 2 bases at J, with 13 bases between. CDR3 nucleotide sequence: TGTGCCAGTTCCGGGGGGCGGACCTACGAGCAGTACTTC. It translates to CASSGGRTYEQYF.

The chain employs TRBV29-1 and TRBJ2-5; possible D gene TRBD1, 6 bases. Germline V CDR1 and CDR2: SQVTM, ANQGSEA. Trimming took 5 bases from V and 9 from J, leaving 25 bases between them. CDR3 length: 15 amino acids. The CDR3 DNA reads TGCAGCGTTAGGCTTGGCGCGGGCCCTCCAGGGGCCCAGTACTTC. Residues: CSVRLGAGPPGAQYF.

To note about this clone: One end of the junction varies from germline; a read error may be responsible. The gene calls are TRBV2 and TRBJ1-1; TRBD1 matches at 10 bases. The CDR3 loop spans 14 amino acids. The germline V gene encodes CDR1 SNHLY and CDR2 FYNNEI. CDR3 loop: CVSTLDRGYSEAFF. The CDR3 bases are TGTGTCAGCACTCTGGACAGGGGGTATTCTGAAGCTTTCTTT.

This clone showed up just once. This chain links TRBV6-5 with TRBJ2-5; 11 bases are a match to TRBD1. With 5 bases clipped from V and 2 bases from J, the junction kept 1 base outside the gene matches. The length of the CDR3 is 14 residues. The germline gives CDR1 MNHEY, CDR2 SVGAGI. CDR3 nucleotides: TGTGCCAGCAGTAGGGACAGGGGGCAAGAGACCCAGTACTTC. This sequence encodes CASSRDRGQETQYF.

CDR3 sequence: CASGQPNTEAFF. Written as DNA, the CDR3 is TGTGCCAGCGGACAGCCGAACACTGAAGCTTTCTTT. The rearrangement links TRBV19 to TRBJ1-1, with D perhaps matching TRBD1 (6 bases). V was trimmed by 9 bases and J by 1 base, leaving 9 bases between them. The CDR3 length is 12 residues. Germline values: CDR1 LNHDA, CDR2 SQIVND (reference sequence).